The 6 T cell receptor beta chains below come from one sample, sequenced in a study of blood T cell repertoires in COVID-19. The method was immunoSEQ multiplex PCR; TCRdb's version includes in-frame clones alone and lacks a portion of them. The repertoire consists of roughly 150,000 clones, with roughly 88% occurring once and the leading ten covering approximately 7%. The sequencing sample was made of peripheral blood. All receptors come from an elderly man with COVID-19, enrolled during active disease.

This chain's CDR3 is CASSVGGVSYNEQFF. DNA of the CDR3: TGCGCCAGCAGTGTGGGGGGGGTGTCCTACAATGAGCAGTTCTTC. The J gene is TRBJ2-1, the V gene TRBV10-2; 7 bases map to TRBD2. Germline assignment: CDR1 WSHSY and CDR2 SAAADI. The CDR3 runs 15 residues. Trimming took 4 bases from V and 1 from J; bases not matched to a gene: 4.

The chain is built from TRBV18 and TRBJ2-7; tentatively, D is TRBD2 (6 bases). Germline V gives CDR1 KGHSH, CDR2 LQKENI. CDR3 size: 15 residues. Between the trimmed V and J ends, which lost 2 bases and 6 bases, there was a span of 17 bases. CDR3 sequence reads: CASSPGGVGVSEQYF. CDR3 DNA sequence: TGTGCCAGCTCACCAGGAGGGGTAGGGGTATCCGAGCAGTACTTC.

The chain uses TRBV10-3 and TRBJ2-3, with D unresolved. Trimming took 4 bases from V and 4 from J, leaving 6 bases between them. Per the germline V gene, CDR1 is ENHRY and CDR2 is SYGVKD. CDR3 length equals 12 residues. The CDR3 loop is CAISGGPDTQYF. CDR3 DNA sequence: TGTGCCATCAGTGGAGGTCCAGATACGCAGTATTTT.

The rearrangement joins TRBV11-2 to TRBJ2-7; 9 bases map to TRBD1. V shed 3 bases and J 6 bases; nucleotides not matched to a gene: 9. The germline CDR1 and CDR2 sequences are SGHAT and FQNNGV. The CDR3 consists of 15 residues. For the CDR3, the DNA is TGTGCCAGCAGCTTCGGGATGGGACAGGGATCCGAGCAGTACTTC. Amino acids: CASSFGMGQGSEQYF.

The rearrangement links TRBV18 to TRBJ1-5; 10 nucleotides agree with TRBD1. The CDR3 totals 16 residues. Germline values: CDR1 KGHSH, CDR2 LQKENI. Unmatched junction bases numbered 1, after V lost 1 base and J lost 1 base. This CDR3 is CASSPLGQGSNQPQHF. For the CDR3, the DNA is TGTGCCAGCTCACCACTGGGACAGGGGAGCAATCAGCCCCAGCATTTT.

The V call is TRBV5-5, the J call TRBJ2-3, with TRBD1 matching over 9 bases. Trimming took 0 bases from V and 0 from J; bases not matched to a gene: 8. The CDR3 contains 18 residues. Germline lookup yields CDR1 SGHKS and CDR2 YYEKEE (reference sequence). The CDR3 loop is CASSLARRTGDSTDTQYF. The CDR3 DNA sequence: TGTGCCAGCAGCTTGGCCAGGCGGACAGGGGATAGCACAGATACGCAGTATTTT.